A single sample gave rise to the 6 T cell receptor beta chains below, sequenced in a study of control samples from healthy donors and cancer patients. Produced via immunoSEQ multiplex PCR; TCRdb's table is partial and in-frame only. The table shows about 92,000 clones, with more than 75% occurring only once. The sequencing input was blood. These receptors all come from a woman aged 55-69 years in good health.

The chain combines TRBV5-1 with TRBJ2-2, with 8 bases identical to TRBD2. In germline, CDR1 is SGHRS, CDR2 YFSETQ. The CDR3 length is 13 residues. V lost 4 bases, J lost 6 bases, and 2 bases stayed unmatched. The DNA of the CDR3 is TGCGCCAGCAGCAGCGGGAGTCCCGGGGAGCTGTTTTTT. It codes for CASSSGSPGELFF.

The chain recombines TRBV27 with TRBJ2-6; D might be TRBD2 (6 bases). The CDR3 consists of 17 residues. Germline lookup yields CDR1 MNHEY and CDR2 SMNVEV (reference sequence). Between the trimmed V and J ends, which lost 6 bases and 0 bases, there was a span of 15 bases. DNA for the CDR3: TGTGCCAGCAGCCTACAGGCGGGATACTCTGGGGCCAACGTCCTGACTTTC. It translates to CASSLQAGYSGANVLTF.

This clone was found a few times. The gene calls are TRBV5-6 and TRBJ1-6; D not certain. Germline V gene lookup returns CDR1 SGHDT and CDR2 YYEEEE. V dropped 0 bases and J dropped 0 bases, with 4 bases sitting between them. The CDR3 is 15 amino acids. The CDR3 sequence: CASSLGGSYNSPLHF. The CDR3, as DNA: TGTGCCAGCAGCTTGGGAGGCTCCTATAATTCACCCCTCCACTTT.

The chain has TRBV5-1 and TRBJ2-7, with TRBD2 identical over 16 bases. With V trimmed by 0 bases and J by 7 bases, 7 bases remained unmatched. The germline gives CDR1 SGHRS, CDR2 YFSETQ. The CDR3 loop spans 17 amino acids. This CDR3 is CASSLGGLAGGPGEQYF. CDR3 nucleotides: TGCGCCAGCAGCTTGGGGGGACTAGCGGGAGGGCCAGGGGAGCAGTACTTC.

This chain links TRBV6-5 with TRBJ2-7; 12 nucleotides match TRBD1. CDR1 and CDR2 (germline): MNHEY, SVGAGI. The J segment lost 1 base and the V segment lost 6 bases, leaving 4 bases of the junction unmatched. This CDR3 is 15 amino acids long. The CDR3 loop reads CASRGTGGLSYEQYF. In DNA form, the CDR3 reads TGTGCCAGCAGGGGGACAGGGGGCCTTTCCTACGAGCAGTACTTC.

In regard to this clone: Other DNA sequences in this sample translate to the same CDR3. V is TRBV4-1 and J is TRBJ2-2, with 7 bases identical to TRBD1. The CDR3 has 17 amino acids. In germline, CDR1 is MGHRA, CDR2 YSYEKL. V was clipped by 2 bases and J by 8 bases; unmatched bases: 14. The chain's CDR3 is CASSQSTRTRGSGELFF. The CDR3 DNA is TGCGCCAGCAGCCAAAGTACGAGGACCAGGGGGTCGGGGGAGCTGTTTTTT.